These 30 T cell receptor beta chains were all obtained from the same sample, sequenced in a study of T cells after yellow fever vaccination (dated by TCRdb to about 2019). The library relied on 5' RACE. The run used an Illumina HiSeq 2500. TCRdb reran the public reads through fastp at Q25 and MiXCR, keeping productive beta chains. Each entry is one CDR3 protein sequence, shown with its most common DNA and genes. Recorded for this sample are roughly 160,000 distinct CDR3 sequences; 6% to 7.5% of them occurred a single time. The ten largest clones capture 2.5% to 3% of the sample. The treatment or condition label for this specimen denotes: live attenuated yellow fever vaccine strain. The input for sequencing was CD4+ T cells sorted from PBMCs, taken roughly 5 days after the first yellow fever vaccination. These receptors were taken from a man between 18 and 35 years old who received the YFV17D yellow fever vaccine.

The chain recombines TRBV5-4 with TRBJ2-2; 7 bases agree with TRBD2. CDR3 length: 15 amino acids. Germline CDR1 reads SGHNT; CDR2 reads YYREEE (reference sequence). With V trimmed by 3 bases and J by 4 bases, 6 bases remained unmatched. The chain's CDR3 is CASSSPSGFTGELFF. The CDR3 DNA follows: TGTGCCAGCAGCTCTCCTAGCGGTTTCACCGGGGAGCTGTTTTTT.

This clonotype was seen more than once but under ten times. The rearrangement joins TRBV5-6 to TRBJ2-5; D gene unclear. Per germline, CDR1 SGHDT and CDR2 YYEEEE. Trimming left V 3 bases short and J 1 base short, with 10 bases between. The CDR3 runs 14 residues. CDR3 residues: CASSSGWGQETQYF. The CDR3 DNA reads TGTGCCAGCAGCTCGGGTTGGGGCCAAGAGACCCAGTACTTC.

This clonotype has at least ten counts. This chain joins TRBV4-3 and TRBJ1-3; TRBD1 matches 8 bases. Losses at the gene ends were 3 bases for V and 5 bases for J; bases not matched to a gene: 6. Germline loops: CDR1 LGHNA, CDR2 YSLEER. This CDR3 contains 15 residues. The CDR3 DNA reads as TGCGCCAGCAGCCACGACAGGGGATTGAGAAACACCATATATTTT. It encodes CASSHDRGLRNTIYF.

This clonotype has at least ten counts. The genes are TRBV15 and TRBJ1-5, with D tentatively TRBD1 (6 bases). The germline V gene encodes CDR1 LNHNV and CDR2 YYDKDF (reference sequence). The CDR3 length is 17 residues. V was clipped by 0 bases and J by 0 bases, with 12 bases between them. The CDR3 region is CATSRDRTAASNQPQHF. For the CDR3, the DNA is TGTGCCACCAGCAGAGATAGGACAGCCGCTAGCAATCAGCCCCAGCATTTT.

The table lists this clonotype with a few counts. The V and J genes are TRBV5-4 and TRBJ1-2; no reliable D call. CDR1 SGHNT and CDR2 YYREEE come from the germline V gene (reference sequence). CDR3 size: 14 residues. V lost 0 bases and J 8 bases, leaving 14 bases between the germline ends. The CDR3 bases are TGTGCCAGCAGCTTGGGCACGATCGAAGGGGGCTACACCTTC. The encoded protein is CASSLGTIEGGYTF.

This clonotype was seen ten or more times. The chain employs TRBV3-1 and TRBJ2-5; TRBD2 matches 11 bases. The CDR3 totals 16 residues. V trimming: 5 bases; J trimming: 3 bases; junction bases outside the gene matches: 8. Germline CDR1 LGHDT, CDR2 YNNKEL (reference sequence). The CDR3 is CASSAALAGGKETQYF. The CDR3 DNA reads as TGTGCCAGCAGCGCCGCTTTAGCGGGGGGGAAAGAGACCCAGTACTTC.

In its sample, this clonotype was seen many times. The chain links TRBV5-1 to TRBJ2-1; TRBD1 is a possible D gene (5 bases). Germline V CDR1 and CDR2: SGHRS, YFSETQ. The CDR3 covers 18 residues. Trimming removed 4 bases at V and 9 bases at J, with 29 bases between. CDR3 protein: CASSGYLNQGVGSGEQFF. CDR3 nucleotides: TGCGCCAGCAGCGGATATCTGAACCAAGGGGTCGGGTCTGGTGAGCAGTTCTTC.

This clonotype was counted ten times or more. This chain links TRBV5-1 with TRBJ1-1; D unclear. V lost 7 bases and J lost 3, with 13 bases in between. The CDR3 runs to 13 residues. The germline V gene encodes CDR1 SGHRS and CDR2 YFSETQ. The CDR3: CASFRNPDTEAFF. DNA for the CDR3: TGCGCCAGCTTCCGGAATCCGGACACTGAAGCTTTCTTT. The whole variable domain, filled in from reference TRBV5-1 and TRBJ1-1, reads KAGVTQTPRYLIKTRGQQVTLSCSPISGHRSVSWYQQTPGQGLQFLFEYFSETQRNKGNFPGRFSGRQFSNSRSEMNVSTLELGDSALYLCASFRNPDTEAFFGQGTRLTVV.

This clonotype was detected many times. This chain connects TRBV2 to TRBJ2-5; a weak D match, TRBD1 (6 bases). Deletions cut 6 bases from V and 4 bases from J, with 9 bases between. Germline values: CDR1 SNHLY, CDR2 FYNNEI. This CDR3 contains 12 residues. The CDR3 protein is CASRADRETQYF. CDR3 bases: TGTGCCAGCAGGGCGGACAGAGAGACCCAGTACTTC.

Many counts were recorded for this clonotype. The chain employs TRBV5-1 and TRBJ1-1, with 7 bases that match TRBD1. The CDR3 runs 14 residues. V shed 4 bases and J 7 bases; nucleotides not matched to a gene: 10. Germline V gene lookup returns CDR1 SGHRS and CDR2 YFSETQ. This CDR3 reads CASSTQQGSGEAFF. The DNA of the CDR3 is TGCGCCAGCAGCACCCAACAGGGGAGCGGTGAAGCTTTCTTT.

This clonotype was seen a few times. This chain links TRBV27 with TRBJ2-2, with 7 bases fitting TRBD2. CDR3 length: 16 residues. Trimming cost V 4 bases and J 6 bases; bases outside gene matches: 11. CDR1 and CDR2 from the germline V gene are MNHEY and SMNVEV (reference sequence). The CDR3 loop is CASSSGLPNRAGELFF. CDR3 bases: TGTGCCAGCAGTTCGGGACTACCAAATAGGGCCGGGGAGCTGTTTTTT.

This clonotype was recorded at least ten times. The chain combines TRBV29-1 with TRBJ1-1, with TRBD1 identical over 8 bases. The germline V gene has CDR1 SQVTM and CDR2 ANQGSEA. The CDR3 consists of 14 residues. With V trimmed by 3 bases and J by 0 bases, 3 bases remained unmatched. CDR3 amino acids: CSVDRGRLNTEAFF. For the CDR3, the DNA is TGCAGCGTTGACAGGGGGCGATTGAACACTGAAGCTTTCTTT.

This clonotype appeared many times. V usage is TRBV5-1 and J usage is TRBJ2-7; the match to TRBD1 covers 7 bases. Germline V gene data show CDR1 as SGHRS and CDR2 as YFSETQ. The length of the CDR3 is 14 residues. After removal of 8 bases from V and 4 bases from J, the junction contained 12 bases not matched to a gene. DNA of the CDR3: TGCGCCAGTTCACCACAGGGGACATTGTACGAGCAGTACTTC. It codes for CASSPQGTLYEQYF.

There are a few counts of this clonotype. The chain recombines TRBV7-9 with TRBJ2-5; D possibly corresponds to TRBD1 (6 bases). The CDR3 spans 16 residues. In germline, CDR1 is SEHNR, CDR2 FQNEAQ (reference sequence). The ends were cut back, 1 base at V and 4 bases at J, with 16 bases in the middle. The CDR3 region has the DNA TGTGCCAGCAGCTTAGACCCGGGGCAGGGGCTAGAGACCCAGTACTTC. Protein sequence: CASSLDPGQGLETQYF.

This clonotype was seen repeatedly, ten times or more. The V call is TRBV12-3 or TRBV12-4, the J call TRBJ1-2, with TRBD1 matching over 9 bases. Unmatched junction bases numbered 8, after V lost 4 bases and J lost 5 bases. This CDR3 is built from 15 residues. The CDR3 sequence: CASSSLGQGSYGYTF. In DNA form, the CDR3 reads TGTGCCAGCAGTTCACTGGGACAGGGTTCTTATGGCTACACCTTC.

This clonotype was seen many times. This chain joins TRBV5-1 and TRBJ2-3, with D possibly TRBD2 on 6 matching bases. The CDR3 extends over 14 amino acids. V was shortened by 0 bases and J by 6 bases, with 11 bases between the two germline ends. Germline assignment: CDR1 SGHRS and CDR2 YFSETQ. The CDR3: CASSLDGGADTQYF. In DNA, the CDR3 is TGCGCCAGCAGCTTGGACGGGGGAGCGGATACGCAGTATTTT. Looking up the rest from reference TRBV5-1 and TRBJ2-3 gives the full variable domain: KAGVTQTPRYLIKTRGQQVTLSCSPISGHRSVSWYQQTPGQGLQFLFEYFSETQRNKGNFPGRFSGRQFSNSRSEMNVSTLELGDSALYLCASSLDGGADTQYFGPGTRLTVL.

The sample holds many counts of this clonotype. This chain links TRBV28 with TRBJ1-4; TRBD1 is a possible D gene (5 bases). The germline V and J ends were trimmed by 6 bases and 7 bases, with 21 bases remaining between them. The CDR3 is made up of 16 amino acids. Germline CDR1 and CDR2: MDHEN and SYDVKM. This CDR3 reads CASRLWFGGEGEKLFF. CDR3 bases: TGTGCCAGCAGACTTTGGTTCGGGGGAGAAGGTGAAAAACTGTTTTTT.

This clonotype was observed many times. This chain connects TRBV30 to TRBJ2-7, with TRBD2 identical over 15 bases. V shed 5 bases, J shed 5 bases, and the junction held 1 base outside the gene matches. There are 13 residues in the CDR3. CDR1 GTSNPN and CDR2 SVGIG come from the germline V gene (reference sequence). In nucleotides, the CDR3 is TGTGCCTGGGGACTAGCGGGGGGGCACGAGCAGTACTTC. This codes for CAWGLAGGHEQYF.

This clonotype was counted at least ten times. This rearrangement joins TRBV6-1 to TRBJ1-5, with 8 bases identical to TRBD1. The V gene's germline CDR1 is MNHNS and CDR2 SASEGT. Germline trimming cut 7 bases from V and 7 bases from J; bases unmatched to any gene: 12. The CDR3 length is 15 residues. CDR3: CASTGRQGREQPQHF. CDR3 nucleotide sequence: TGTGCCAGCACTGGACGACAGGGGAGGGAACAGCCCCAGCATTTT.

This sequence joins TRBV5-5 and TRBJ1-5; D is uncertain. The germline V gene encodes CDR1 SGHKS and CDR2 YYEKEE (reference sequence). This CDR3 is 15 amino acids long. Trimming shortened V by 4 bases and J by 4 bases, and 15 bases separated the two germline ends. CDR3 in amino acids: CASSPRILGNQPQHF. CDR3 DNA sequence: TGTGCCAGCAGCCCCCGAATATTGGGAAATCAGCCCCAGCATTTT.

V gene TRBV5-1 combines with J gene TRBJ1-2, with 8 bases matching TRBD1. Germline V gene data show CDR1 as SGHRS and CDR2 as YFSETQ. With V trimmed by 4 bases and J by 5 bases, 4 bases remained unmatched. This CDR3 is 13 amino acids long. CDR3 in amino acids: CASSADREYGYTF. In nucleotides, the CDR3 is TGCGCCAGCAGCGCGGACAGGGAATATGGCTACACCTTC.

CDR3 loop: CSATTSGGYNEQFF. CDR3 bases: TGCAGTGCCACGACTAGCGGGGGCTACAATGAGCAGTTCTTC. This chain connects TRBV20-1 to TRBJ2-1; TRBD2 matches 12 bases. The CDR3 has 14 amino acids. V lost 6 bases, J lost 3 bases, and 3 bases stayed unmatched. Germline values: CDR1 DFQATT, CDR2 SNEGSKA (reference sequence).

V gene TRBV5-6 combines with J gene TRBJ2-3; D unclear. CDR1 and CDR2 (germline): SGHDT, YYEEEE. The CDR3 totals 15 residues. The V and J ends lost 8 bases and 0 bases respectively, with 16 bases between them. CDR3 nucleotides: TGTGCCAGGAGCCCCGGGTTGGCTAGCACAGATACGCAGTATTTT. Its protein is CARSPGLASTDTQYF.

This clonotype was found many times. The chain is built from TRBV5-1 and TRBJ2-3; TRBD1 or TRBD2 may be the D gene (6 bases each). The CDR3 extends over 16 amino acids. V lost 0 bases and J lost 3, with 14 bases in between. Germline CDR1 and CDR2: SGHRS and YFSETQ. The CDR3 DNA follows: TGCGCCAGCAGCTTGGCTCGGGGGCCGGGAACAGATACGCAGTATTTT. It yields the protein CASSLARGPGTDTQYF.

This clonotype has ten or more counts. The CDR3 region has the DNA TGCAGCGTTGAAGGAGGGGCTGGAGCTAGGGGCTACACCTTC. Its translation is CSVEGGAGARGYTF. The rearrangement links TRBV29-1 to TRBJ1-2; maybe TRBD1 (5 bases). V was cut by 1 base and J by 8 bases, with 17 bases left in between. This CDR3 comprises 14 residues. Looked up from germline, CDR1 is SQVTM and CDR2 is ANQGSEA.

This clonotype was picked up a small number of times. V and J are TRBV7-2 and TRBJ1-5, with no clear D. Germline CDR1 SGHTA, CDR2 FQGNSA. Trimming took 1 base from V and 7 from J, leaving 8 bases between them. The CDR3 length is 13 residues. CDR3 coding DNA: TGTGCCAGCAGCTTAGAGAGTGAACAGCCCCAGCATTTT. This sequence encodes CASSLESEQPQHF. The full variable domain, with the rest looked up from reference TRBV7-2 and TRBJ1-5, is GAGVSQSPSNKVTEKGKDVELRCDPISGHTALYWYRQSLGQGLEFLIYFQGNSAPDKSGLPSDRFSAERTGGSVSTLTIQRTQQEDSAVYLCASSLESEQPQHFGDGTRLSIL.

The genes are TRBV6-2 or TRBV6-3 and TRBJ1-5; D is possibly TRBD1 (6 bases). Deletions cut 5 bases from V and 6 bases from J, with 23 bases between. CDR1 MNHEY and CDR2 SVGEGT come from the germline V gene. The length of the CDR3 is 17 residues. The chain's CDR3 is CASSKWASGGGGQPQHF. The CDR3 coding sequence is TGTGCCAGCAGTAAATGGGCCTCGGGGGGCGGGGGTCAGCCCCAGCATTTT.

This clonotype has a handful of counts. This chain uses TRBV5-1 with TRBJ1-1, with D perhaps matching TRBD1 (6 bases). Deletions cut 1 base from V and 5 bases from J, with 15 bases between. This CDR3 is built from 15 residues. The germline V gene encodes CDR1 SGHRS and CDR2 YFSETQ. As DNA, the CDR3 is TGCGCCAGCAGCTTGCGGGGGGCGAGTCGGACTGAAGCTTTCTTT. It encodes CASSLRGASRTEAFF.

This clonotype showed up just a few times. The gene calls are TRBV5-5 and TRBJ1-1; 10 positions match TRBD1. This CDR3 is 15 amino acids long. Looked up from germline, CDR1 is SGHKS and CDR2 is YYEKEE (reference sequence). Trimming cost V 4 bases and J 7 bases; bases outside gene matches: 10. CDR3 coding DNA: TGTGCCAGCAGCGGGGGACAGGGGACCCTTAATGAAGCTTTCTTT. Translated: CASSGGQGTLNEAFF.

This rearrangement joins TRBV5-1 to TRBJ2-5; 7 bases match TRBD2. J lost 2 bases, V lost 4 bases, and 11 bases had no gene match. This CDR3 has 16 amino acids. Per germline, CDR1 SGHRS and CDR2 YFSETQ. As DNA, the CDR3 is TGCGCCAGCAGCACGGGGGAGACTAGCAGACAAGAGACCCAGTACTTC. Its protein is CASSTGETSRQETQYF.